The present T cell receptor beta chain was sequenced within a study of cytomegalovirus exposure and HLA in healthy donors (TCRdb year 2017). In the study overall: An earlier analysis of approximately 550 of the donors reported approximately 270 Gb of sequence data and 100 million to 130 million unique TCR beta sequences from around 200 million T cells. Among approximately 370 genotyped donors of the cohort, an average of approximately 200,000 unique TCR beta nucleotide sequences was sequenced per donor, of which about 18% were non-productive. High-throughput TCR immunosequencing, statistical association of individual TCRs with disease status, and machine learning were combined to predict cytomegalovirus infection status. The genetic ancestry cluster associated with self-reported Caucasian donors included around 76% of the roughly 400 genotyped donors. An earlier analysis of 587 of the donors used high-throughput TCR beta sequencing to judge whether each TCR beta V gene segment behaved as functional or pseudogenic. Genome-wide SNP genotypes for about 65% of the 666 donors were used in a later genetic analysis, which treated that subset as a discovery cohort. In addition to the first cohort of approximately 670 subjects, a separate validation cohort of approximately 130 different subjects was used. The later analysis used no new phenotypic data to find candidate immune exposures, relying instead on TCR beta sequences and their occurrence across donors. A later analysis re-examined previously published TCR beta repertoires from hundreds of donors and added high-resolution HLA genotyping to investigate patterns of TCR occurrence. Class I and class II HLA loci were covered by the typing at four-digit resolution. The T cell repertoires of several hundred subjects were profiled by immunosequencing and related to cytomegalovirus serostatus. The study aimed to test whether cataloging public T cell receptors could reveal signatures of past pathogen exposure. Because of strong linkage in the cohort, roughly five DR-DQ haplotypes were treated as single units for association and clustering. Typing coverage differed by locus: A, B, C, DRB1 and DQB1 were typed in about 629-640 donors, DQA1 in roughly 510, DPA1 in 606, and DPB1 in 450 to 490. An early release that covered more than 550 HLA-typed donors contained about 300 gigabases of sequencing data and 70 million to 100 million unique TCR sequences. Donor age, sex, ethnicity and CMV serostatus were compiled together with the repertoire data. Every discovery cohort repertoire had been produced on one sequencing platform.

Looking up the germline V gene (reference sequence) yields CDR1 SEHNR and CDR2 FQNEAQ. The CDR3 covers 13 residues, taking in both the cysteine and the phenylalanine. The entry retains the CDR3 DNA only, 39 bases that are in frame from base 1. The trim is 5 bases for V and 4 bases for J, with a gap of 9 bases between the germline ends. The library was produced with the immunoSEQ multiplex PCR assay. For the multiplex PCR, a mixture combining 60 forward primers for TCR Vbeta segments and 13 reverse primers for TCR Jbeta segments was used. The CDR3 region of rearranged TCR beta genes was amplified from genomic DNA by a multiplex PCR assay. The amplified TCR beta libraries were sequenced on the Illumina HiSeq System as 87-base-pair reads. As for how the authors treated the data: A later analysis counted about 80 million unique TCR beta chains across the 500 to 850 repertoires, and some 11 million of these chains were shared by at least two donors. A nearest-neighbor algorithm error-corrected the raw reads and collapsed the reads into unique sequences, merging closely related sequences to remove PCR and sequencing errors. CDR3 sequences were aligned to IMGT reference sequences to assign V, D and J gene segments. For a sequence to be retained, a match of at least six nucleotides was required to both a V gene segment and a J gene segment. A rearrangement was called productive if the CDR3 had no stop codons and remained in frame with V and J, and every other rearrangement was called non-productive. Following IMGT convention, CDR3 was defined as the stretch from the second conserved V-encoded cysteine to the conserved J-encoded phenylalanine. The earlier analysis of some 550 of the donors excluded any sequence lacking an unambiguous match to a single V gene segment. In an earlier analysis of 587 of the donors, a V segment was called functional when productive rearrangements were above 56.7%, and segregating when the standard deviation between donors exceeded 5%. A statistical classification framework was built for diagnosing cytomegalovirus status from the catalog of TCR beta chain sequences. A later analysis assigned V and J genes by comparing TCR nucleotide sequences with IMGT/GENE-DB human TR gene sequences. Using the TCRdist pipeline, a later analysis assigned CDR3 sequences along with most-parsimonious VDJ recombination scenarios. In a later analysis, every TCR beta chain was defined by the combination of its CDR3 amino acid sequence and its V-gene family, and reads without a unique V-gene family were dropped. In a later analysis, fewer than 650 highly shared, low-generation-probability nucleotide sequences were removed to address suspected cross-contamination and a sequencing artifact. For each public chain, a later analysis derived a clonal expansion index from normalized ranks of inferred template counts within each repertoire. In a later analysis, generation probabilities were computed with a VDJ recombination model fitted to out-of-frame rearrangements, and the resulting probabilities were checked against IGoR. In a later analysis, hypergeometric tests were used to score TCR-TCR, TCR-HLA and TCR-CMV co-occurrence, with a repertoire-size bias correction applied to TCR pairs. False discovery rates were estimated in a later analysis by permuting HLA or CMV assignments 20 times. In a later analysis, co-occurring TCRs were grouped using DBSCAN, with TCRdist sequence similarity added in when clustering inside HLA-allele-positive subsets. Repertoires with fewer than 30,000 or more than 120,000 public chains, plus five repertoires with anomalous nucleotide sharing, were excluded from co-occurrence clustering. In TCRdb, the immuneACCESS table is reduced to in-frame sequences with V and J assigned. These tables do not hold every clone; where another copy was compared, an unresolved V gene accounts for under half, and the others remain unexplained. V and J calls and clone size are those listed in that table; D and trimming were worked out from the DNA. This sample is represented by under 200,000 clones; 75% to 90% of them were singletons. The top ten clones comprise almost 9.5% of the sample.

To note about this clone: Which antigen it targets is not known. Base qualities were left out, and no much larger clone turns up one base away.

The research as a whole found: The study gave a list of some 150 TCR beta chains associated with cytomegalovirus. A later analysis reported that several top co-occurrence clusters appeared linked to parvovirus B19, influenza, CMV and Epstein-Barr virus. An earlier analysis of 587 of the donors showed that most TCR beta V segments appeared in productive rearrangements either about 87% or about 30% of the time, which broadly matched IMGT annotations. In vitro tests confirmed that three of the cytomegalovirus-associated TCR beta chains recognize cytomegalovirus antigens. Because HLA typing was missing for some donors at each locus, association tests included only the typed subset. Compared with equally common non-associated chains, HLA-associated TCR beta chains in a later analysis were more clonally expanded and had lower generation probabilities. A group of highly shared sequence variants was considered likely to be a technical artifact of the sequencing pipeline. Because counts were too low, about 17 rarely observed V segments, including chromosome 9 orphons, were excluded from the earlier analysis of around 640 of the donors. Some IMGT-functional V segments, including TRBV6-2 and TRBV6-3, could not be distinguished by the 87-base-pair reads and were therefore excluded. According to the authors, the approach could potentially be generalized to other disease states and immunological phenotypes. A later analysis found that most CMV-associated TCR beta chains appeared HLA-restricted, with HLA associations seemingly driven largely by CMV exposure. For the cohort, immune exposure information was limited to CMV serostatus. Linkage disequilibrium might explain the correlated functional status among segregating V segments, but an unknown experimental factor could not be ruled out. Strong co-occurrence of HLA alleles, especially DR and DQ, made assigning TCR associations to individual alleles difficult. A later analysis associated about 17,000 TCR beta sequences with specific HLA alleles at a false discovery rate of 0.05. A further reported finding was that TCR beta sequences accurately predicted the HLA-A and HLA-B alleles for most subjects in the first cohort. A later genetic analysis reported fewer N-insertions in productive TCRs among donors in an Asian-associated ancestry cluster than the roughly 670-donor mean. Across donors, most TCR sequences were observed very rarely, whereas some public TCRs were present in many individuals. V-gene and J-gene trimming of TCR beta chains was associated with a missense DCLRE1C variant in a later genetic analysis, and the association was replicated in an independent cohort. In a later analysis, the rate of TCR association differed among HLA loci, with DRB1 alleles having the most associated TCRs and HLA-C alleles having the fewest. Presence/absence analyses assumed roughly uniform sequencing depth across donors, an assumption that may not hold. In this cohort, only TCR beta chains were sequenced, and detectable features were limited by the absence of alpha or paired-chain data. Cytomegalovirus status was reported to be diagnosed by the classifier with high specificity and sensitivity in both the original and validation cohorts.

The cohort consisted of 650 to 850 healthy bone marrow donors. Cohort members were all nominally healthy when sampled, although unrecorded immune exposures were likely present. The donor was CMV seropositive and belonged to the group of a few hundred seropositive cohort members. Every donor gave a peripheral blood sample, and the peripheral blood mononuclear cells from that sample were used for TCR beta sequencing. Genomic DNA was extracted from the blood cell samples with the Qiagen DNeasy Blood Extraction Kit. The receptor was derived from a man between 18 and 29 years old in good health and CMV-seropositive. The sequencing input was PBMCs. The V and J genes are TRBV7-9 and TRBJ1-3, with the D gene not confidently named. The encoded CDR3 is CASSPQAGNTIYF. The bases are TGTGCCAGCAGCCCCCAAGCGGGAAACACCATATATTTT. The variable domain in full, with residues beyond the CDR3 obtained from the reference TRBV7-9 and TRBJ1-3 genes, is DTGVSQNPRHKITKRGQNVTFRCDPISEHNRLYWYRQTLGQGPEFLTYFQNEAQLEKSRLLSDRFSAERPKGSFSTLEIQRTEQGDSAMYLCASSPQAGNTIYFGEGSWLTVV.